The present entry profiles one T cell receptor (beta chain) with its context. These data are taken from a study of blood T cell repertoires in COVID-19. Turning to the study itself: The analysed material was cDNA or gDNA that came from T cells, B-cell-depleted T cells, or PBMCs.

The study drew participants aged about 18 to 90 years from 20 to 30 US areas. Donors of Cohort 3 who recovered were those that had two negative PCRs, clearance, or symptom resolution. This CDR3 has 13 residues. Germline trimming cut 6 bases from V and 7 bases from J; bases unmatched to any gene: 2. From germline, CDR1 is MNHEY and CDR2 SVGAGI. Original data processing: Scientists estimated how many nucleated cells there were by amplifying reference gene primers. Produced via immunoSEQ multiplex PCR; TCRdb's table is partial and in-frame only. That table gives V, J and clone size, and the DNA gave D and trimming. The sample has some 160,000 clones, around four fifths seen once.

The rearrangement joins TRBV6-5 to TRBJ1-6, with TRBD1 identical over 8 bases. Input material: PBMCs or T cells enriched from blood (not recorded which). This receptor was taken from a woman aged 50 to 60 who had recovered from COVID-19. CDR3 in amino acids: CASSDRGNSPLHF. CDR3 coding DNA: TGTGCCAGCAGCGACAGGGGAAATTCACCCCTCCACTTT.